This is a list of T cell receptor beta chains from one sample in a study of coeliac disease. Only in-frame clones appear in the TCRdb table, and some are missing; sequencing was by immunoSEQ multiplex PCR. The data hold 6,000 to 7,000 clones, with approximately 67% observed a single time. The sequencing sample was made of lymphocytes from the gut lamina propria. The source of these receptors is a man aged 55 to 70 with celiac disease on a gluten-free diet. CDR3s include the opening cysteine and the closing phenylalanine or tryptophan. D genes are given only for firm matches. Clone size, where shown, is once, few, many, or a class for clones that have expanded.

j_call clone_size v_call d_call cdr3_nt cdr3_aa
TRBJ1-4 medium-sized TRBV6-1 - TGTGCCAGCAAGGAGGGCGGATCCAATGAAAAACTGTTTTTT CASKEGGSNEKLFF
TRBJ2-7 - TRBV7-9 - TGTGCCAGCAGATCCACAGGGAGCTACGAGCAGTACTTC CASRSTGSYEQYF
TRBJ2-1 - TRBV7-6 TRBD2 TGTGCCAGCAGCCTCCTCCCGGGGGGCAATGAGCAGTTCTTC CASSLLPGGNEQFF
TRBJ2-7 few TRBV6-5 TRBD1 TGTGCCAGCACAGGGACAGGGCCCCCCGAGCAGTACTTC CASTGTGPPEQYF
TRBJ1-5 - TRBV27 - TGTGCCAGCAGCGCCCACAGGTCTGGTCAGCCCCAGCATTTT CASSAHRSGQPQHF
TRBJ2-5 - TRBV5-1 - TGCGCCAGCAGCATGGGACTTTTACAAGAGACCCAGTACTTC CASSMGLLQETQYF
TRBJ1-4 few TRBV11-3 - TGTGCCAGCAGCTCCTACCGGACAGTGGGGAATGAAAAACTGTTTTTT CASSSYRTVGNEKLFF
TRBJ2-7 - TRBV7-8 - TGTGCCAGCACACCTACAGGGACAAGGGGGGAGCAGTACTTC CASTPTGTRGEQYF
TRBJ2-5 few TRBV28 - TGTGCCAGCAGTTTATTACGGGGGACAGCGAGTCGGGAGACCCAGTACTTC CASSLLRGTASRETQYF
TRBJ2-5 - TRBV28 TRBD2 TGTGCCAGCAGTTCCCCCGGGGTTAGCGGGGGGTACCAAGAGACCCAGTACTTC CASSSPGVSGGYQETQYF
TRBJ2-1 once TRBV7-2 - TGTGCCAGCAGCTTAGTCAGAGGTCGGTACAATGAGCAGTTCTTC CASSLVRGRYNEQFF
TRBJ1-1 few TRBV28 - TGTGCCAGCGGAGCCCCGGGCCGGGGGAGGGACACTGAAGCTTTCTTT CASGAPGRGRDTEAFF
TRBJ2-1 few TRBV28 TRBD2 TGTGCCAGCAGTCCCTTTGGGGGGGGGAGGGACAATGAGCAGTTCTTC CASSPFGGGRDNEQFF
TRBJ2-1 few TRBV5-6 TRBD2 TGTGCCAGCAGCTTGGCCGGCGGGGGTAATGAGCAGTTCTTC CASSLAGGGNEQFF
TRBJ2-5 - TRBV5-1 - TGCGCCAGCAGCTTGGCCGAGGAGACCCAGTACTTC CASSLAEETQYF
TRBJ1-1 - TRBV27 TRBD1 TGTGCCAGCAGTCACCAACAGGGGTCGAACACTGAAGCTTTCTTT CASSHQQGSNTEAFF
TRBJ2-7 - TRBV7-2 - TGTGCCAGCAGCTTAGTTAAGCCCCACGAGCAGTACTTC CASSLVKPHEQYF
TRBJ1-4 few TRBV25-1 TRBD1 TGTGCCAGCAGTAGGCCGGGGGCAGGGGGTGAAAAACTGTTTTTT CASSRPGAGGEKLFF
TRBJ1-1 - TRBV29-1 TRBD1 TGCAGCGTTCTTGGACAGGGTGGGGTGAACACTGAAGCTTTCTTT CSVLGQGGVNTEAFF
TRBJ2-5 once TRBV9 - TGTGCCAGCAGCGGAGACACCCAAGAGACCCAGTACTTC CASSGDTQETQYF
TRBJ2-3 once TRBV13 TRBD2 TGTGCCAGCAGCTCCCCCCGGGAGGTCGGAGATACGCAGTATTTT CASSSPREVGDTQYF
TRBJ2-2 - TRBV5-1 - TGCGCCAGCAGCCTCGACAGCGCGAACACCGGGGAGCTGTTTTTT CASSLDSANTGELFF
TRBJ1-6 - TRBV27 - TGTGCCAGCAGACCGGGACAAATTTATAATTCACCCCTCCACTTT CASRPGQIYNSPLHF
TRBJ1-5 - TRBV5-6 - TGTGCCAGCCGGGGGGAGGAGGTCAATCAGCCCCAGCATTTT CASRGEEVNQPQHF
TRBJ1-5 - TRBV5-5 - TGTGCCAGCAGCTTGACAGGGATCAATCAGCCCCAGCATTTT CASSLTGINQPQHF
TRBJ1-2 few TRBV29-1 - TGCAGCGTTGAAGGGAGGGAGGCTGGTGCCTATGGCTACACCTTC CSVEGREAGAYGYTF
TRBJ2-7 - TRBV5-4 - TGTGCCAGCAGCCCCTTGTTTGGTGGGGGGGCGCGAATTCGCGAGCAGTACTTC CASSPLFGGGARIREQYF
TRBJ1-1 - TRBV18 TRBD1 TGTGCCAGCTCACCACAGGGGGCGAAGAACACTGAAGCTTTCTTT CASSPQGAKNTEAFF
TRBJ2-1 - TRBV19 - TGTGCCAGTAGTATAGGACTCGTACCGGAGCAGTTCTTC CASSIGLVPEQFF
TRBJ1-2 - TRBV27 - TGTGCCAGCAGTTTATCGAGGACAGCTCTCCCGGCGGATGGCTACACCTTC CASSLSRTALPADGYTF
TRBJ1-1 - TRBV19 TRBD1 TGTGCCAGTAGTACTCGGACAGGGAAAGGCACTGAAGCTTTCTTT CASSTRTGKGTEAFF
TRBJ1-5 - TRBV2 - TGTGCCAGCAGTGAACGAGGGTTCTCAAATCAGCCCCAGCATTTT CASSERGFSNQPQHF
TRBJ2-2 few TRBV11-2 TRBD1 TGTGCCAGCGCTTTTGGACAGGGGCAAACCGGGGAGCTGTTTTTT CASAFGQGQTGELFF
TRBJ1-1 few TRBV11-3 - TGTGCCAGCAGCGGAAGTAGGGGGACTGAAGCTTTCTTT CASSGSRGTEAFF
TRBJ1-1 few TRBV6-5 TRBD1 TGTGCCACCGAGGGGGCGGGTTGGACTGAAGCTTTCTTT CATEGAGWTEAFF
TRBJ1-3 - TRBV5-1 - TGCGCCAGCAGCAGCGACAGTTTCGCTGGAAACACCATATATTTT CASSSDSFAGNTIYF
TRBJ1-1 - TRBV2 - TGTGCCAGCAGTGAAGCCTTTTCGGGGGGGGCCGGTAACACTGAAGCTTTCTTT CASSEAFSGGAGNTEAFF
TRBJ2-7 - TRBV6-6 - TGTGCCAGCAGTCAACAGGGCTACGAGCAGTACTTC CASSQQGYEQYF
TRBJ2-7 - TRBV28 - TGTGCCAGCAGACGGCCTGGGGGCGTCTCCTACGAGCAGTACTTC CASRRPGGVSYEQYF
TRBJ1-1 once TRBV7-3 - TGTGCCAGCAGCTATACGCCGGGGAGGCACAACACTGAAGCTTTCTTT CASSYTPGRHNTEAFF
TRBJ1-5 - TRBV6-5 - TGTGCCAGCAGACGAGGGGGGGTAAGCAATCAGCCCCAGCATTTT CASRRGGVSNQPQHF
TRBJ2-5 few TRBV19 TRBD1 TGTGCCAGAATACAGGGGTTAATCCCTATAGAGACCCAGTACTTC CARIQGLIPIETQYF
TRBJ1-2 - TRBV13 TRBD1 TGTGCCAGCAGCACAACAGGGGCCAACCCTTACGGCTACACCTTC CASSTTGANPYGYTF
TRBJ2-5 - TRBV7-2 - TGTGCCAGCAGCTTAGGGCTGTCAGAGACCCAGTACTTC CASSLGLSETQYF
TRBJ1-1 - TRBV9 - TGTGCCAGCACCCAGCCAGGGAACACTGAAGCTTTCTTT CASTQPGNTEAFF
TRBJ1-2 medium-sized TRBV6-5 - TGTGCCAGCAGTTACGGCCCAAACTATGGCTACACCTTC CASSYGPNYGYTF
TRBJ1-5 few TRBV13 TRBD1 TGTGCCAGCAGCTTTGGGACAGGGCGGAATCAGCCCCAGCATTTT CASSFGTGRNQPQHF
TRBJ1-6 - TRBV7-9 TRBD1 TGTGCCAGCAGCACCGGACAGGGTTTTTATAATTCACCCCTCCACTTT CASSTGQGFYNSPLHF
TRBJ2-3 - TRBV7-2 - TGTGCCAGCAGCTTGATGCCAGGGGGGACAGATACGCAGTATTTT CASSLMPGGTDTQYF
TRBJ2-3 few TRBV5-8 TRBD2 TGTGCCAGCAGCTTGGAGGGCGGGGGGGCCCGTACGCAGTATTTT CASSLEGGGARTQYF
TRBJ2-5 - TRBV2 - TGTGCCAGCAGTTCAGGGGGGCAGAAACTGGAGACCCAGTACTTC CASSSGGQKLETQYF
TRBJ1-4 few TRBV7-2 TRBD1 TGTGCCAGCAGCCAAGGACAGGGGAGGTATGAAAAACTGTTTTTT CASSQGQGRYEKLFF
TRBJ1-2 - TRBV2 - TGTGCCAGCAGTGAACGGCAGGTCTATGGCTACACCTTC CASSERQVYGYTF
TRBJ2-1 few TRBV18 - TGTGCCAGCTCACCGTTTGGAGAGGAGCAGTTCTTC CASSPFGEEQFF